The rows below give T cell receptor beta chains drawn from one sample of a study of T cell responses to AZD1222 COVID-19 vaccine. The assay was immunoSEQ multiplex PCR, and TCRdb's table has in-frame clones only and misses some. This repertoire shows 150,000 to 200,000 clones, about 91% found once; its top ten account for 11%. The input for sequencing was peripheral blood, taken 28 days after the second AZD1222 dose. These receptors were taken from an adult who received the AZD1222 COVID-19 vaccine. Each CDR3 is given with its conserved first and last residue. A D gene is named only where the DNA matches it firmly. Clone size is not always given. Where it is, it says once, few, many or a class for expanded clones.

abundance	v_gene	j_gene	d_gene	CDR3nt	CDR3aa
.	TRBV21-1	TRBJ2-7	.	TGTGCCAGCAGCAAAGCGGGCGGACAGGGCAACTACGAGCAGTACTTC	CASSKAGGQGNYEQYF
.	TRBV29-1	TRBJ2-5	TRBD2	TGCAGCACCAGCGGGGGGGCCGGAGAGACCCAGTACTTC	CSTSGGAGETQYF
.	TRBV14	TRBJ1-4	.	TGTGCCAGCAGCCAAGAGAAAGGGTCGTGGGAAAAACTGTTTTTT	CASSQEKGSWEKLFF
.	TRBV19	TRBJ2-2	.	TGTGCCAGTAGTATGGCGGCCGTGAGCACCGGGGAGCTGTTTTTT	CASSMAAVSTGELFF
.	TRBV19	TRBJ1-2	.	TGTGCCAGTAGTCGCCTCTATGGCTACACCTTC	CASSRLYGYTF
.	TRBV7-9	TRBJ2-3	TRBD1	TGTGCCAGCAGTTTGGGACAGAGCACAGATACGCAGTATTTT	CASSLGQSTDTQYF
.	TRBV14	TRBJ2-7	.	TGTGCCAGCAGCCAAGGTCACTTCTACGAGCAGTACTTC	CASSQGHFYEQYF
.	TRBV7-3	TRBJ1-1	.	TGTGCCAGCAGCGTTACAGGGATCACTGAAGCTTTCTTT	CASSVTGITEAFF
.	TRBV3-1/TRBV3-2	TRBJ2-1	TRBD2	TGTGCCAGCAGCCAAGCGGGGGGGGACAATGAGCAGTTCTTC	CASSQAGGDNEQFF
.	TRBV7-9	TRBJ2-7	.	TGTGCCAGCAGCTCTTACAGGGAGGGGGCTTACGAGCAGTACTTC	CASSSYREGAYEQYF
.	TRBV19	TRBJ1-2	.	TGTGCCAGTAGTATAGACGGGACCTATGGCTACACCTTC	CASSIDGTYGYTF
once	TRBV18	TRBJ2-7	.	TGTGCCAGCGCTCTGGAGACATCCGGTCACTACGAGCAGTACTTC	CASALETSGHYEQYF
.	TRBV6-1	TRBJ1-5	TRBD1	TGTGCCAGCAGGCAGGGACAGGGCAATCAGCCCCAGCATTTT	CASRQGQGNQPQHF
few	TRBV12-3/TRBV12-4	TRBJ2-7	.	TGTGCCAGCACCCTGGGCGCCTACGAGCAGTACTTC	CASTLGAYEQYF
.	TRBV3-1/TRBV3-2	TRBJ1-1	TRBD1	TGTGCCAGCAGCCACTGGAGACAGGGACCTTACACTGAAGCTTTCTTT	CASSHWRQGPYTEAFF
.	TRBV13	TRBJ2-3	TRBD2	TGTGCCAGCAGCCGGGGGGGGCAATATACGCAGTATTTT	CASSRGGQYTQYF
.	TRBV7-9	TRBJ2-3	TRBD2	TGTGCCAGCAGCTCGTCGGGGGGGCTAAATACGCAGTATTTT	CASSSSGGLNTQYF
once	TRBV5-8	TRBJ1-5	.	TGTGCCAGCAGCTTGGACAGTCCTTGGCCCCAGCATTTT	CASSLDSPWPQHF
.	TRBV7-3	TRBJ2-7	TRBD2	TGTGCCAGCAGCGAGCAGGGACTAGCCTCCTACGAGCAGTACTTC	CASSEQGLASYEQYF
.	TRBV29-1	TRBJ1-2	.	TGCAGCGTAGGCCAAGGAGGCGGCTACACCTTC	CSVGQGGGYTF
.	TRBV13	TRBJ2-7	.	TGTGCCAGCAGCTTTGACAGGAGCCACGAGCAGTACTTC	CASSFDRSHEQYF
.	TRBV9	TRBJ1-4	TRBD1	TGTGCCAGCGGCAGGGGGGACGAAAAACTGTTTTTT	CASGRGDEKLFF
.	TRBV7-2	TRBJ1-5	.	TGTGCCAGCAGGAACGTCGGCAGCAATCAGCCCCAGCATTTT	CASRNVGSNQPQHF
.	TRBV2	TRBJ1-4	.	TGTGCCAGCAGACCCTCTCCCACTGGGCTGTTTTTT	CASRPSPTGLFF
once	TRBV28	TRBJ1-5	.	TGTGCCAGCAGTTTTTTTGGGGACCCCAAGGGGGATCAGCCCCAGCATTTT	CASSFFGDPKGDQPQHF
.	TRBV7-2	TRBJ1-1	.	TGTGCCAGCAGCTTAGGCCGGAACACTGAAGCTTTCTTT	CASSLGRNTEAFF
.	TRBV15	TRBJ1-4	.	TGTGCCACCAGCAGAGGGGCCCAGGAGGAAAAACTGTTTTTT	CATSRGAQEEKLFF
.	TRBV30	TRBJ2-1	TRBD2	TGTGCCTGGAGTGTGACTAGCGGCAATGAGCAGTTCTTC	CAWSVTSGNEQFF
.	TRBV2	TRBJ1-4	TRBD1	TGTGCCAGCAGGGGACAGCCTAATGAAAAACTGTTTTTT	CASRGQPNEKLFF
once	TRBV28	TRBJ2-2	.	TGTGCCAGCAGTGGTGACGGCACCGGGGAGCTGTTTTTT	CASSGDGTGELFF
.	TRBV2	TRBJ2-5	.	TGTGCCAGCAGTGGTCGCGGGACCCAGTACTTC	CASSGRGTQYF
once	TRBV21-1	TRBJ2-1	.	TGTGCCAGCAGCAAAGCCCCGGACAGGGGGCTGGAGGGCAATGAGCAGTTCTTC	CASSKAPDRGLEGNEQFF
.	TRBV12-5	TRBJ1-2	.	TGTGCTAGTGGACCTGCGGGATTCTATGGCTACACCTTC	CASGPAGFYGYTF
once	TRBV19	TRBJ1-5	TRBD1	TGTGCCAGTAGCTCGACAGGGGGTAAGCAGCCCCAGCATTTT	CASSSTGGKQPQHF
.	TRBV5-1	TRBJ1-2	.	TGCGCCAGCAGCTTGCAAGGGATGGGTGCTAACTATGGCTACACCTTC	CASSLQGMGANYGYTF
.	TRBV9	TRBJ1-1	.	TGTGCCAGCAGCGGGCGGGAAGCTACTAACACTGAAGCTTTCTTT	CASSGREATNTEAFF
.	TRBV7-2	TRBJ2-2	TRBD1	TGTGCCAGCAGCAACCGACTGGGACAGCCGAACACCGGGGAGCTGTTTTTT	CASSNRLGQPNTGELFF
.	TRBV7-8	TRBJ1-2	.	TGTGCCAGCAGCTTTAGGGACTATGGCTACACCTTC	CASSFRDYGYTF
once	TRBV27	TRBJ1-6	TRBD1	TGTGCCAGCAGTTCCGACAGGGGAAATTCACCCCTCCACTTT	CASSSDRGNSPLHF
few	TRBV7-6	TRBJ2-7	TRBD2	TGTGCCAGCAGCTCCGGGACTAGCGGGGGGGCCTACGAGCAGTACTTC	CASSSGTSGGAYEQYF
.	TRBV29-1	TRBJ2-7	TRBD1	TGCAGCGTTCGAATACAGGGGTATGTCCACGAGCAGTACTTC	CSVRIQGYVHEQYF
.	TRBV5-1	TRBJ2-7	.	TGCGCCAGCAGCGGAACCGGGACGGTGTCCTACGAGCAGTACTTC	CASSGTGTVSYEQYF
.	TRBV27	TRBJ1-2	.	TGTGCCAGCAGTTTAGCGGGGGCTAACTATGGCTACACCTTC	CASSLAGANYGYTF
.	TRBV3-1/TRBV3-2	TRBJ2-1	.	TGTGCCAGCAGCCCCAACTATGACAATGAGCAGTTCTTC	CASSPNYDNEQFF
.	TRBV19	TRBJ1-4	.	TGTGCCAGTATTTCGACAGCAACTAATGAAAAACTGTTTTTT	CASISTATNEKLFF
.	TRBV30	TRBJ1-6	.	TGTGCCTGGGGAGAGGGGGTAGGCAGTTCACCCCTCCACTTT	CAWGEGVGSSPLHF
.	TRBV7-8	TRBJ2-5	TRBD1	TGTGCCAGCAGCTTAGAGACCGGGACAGGTATAGAGACCCAGTACTTC	CASSLETGTGIETQYF
.	TRBV10-1	TRBJ1-5	.	TGCGCCAGCACCACCCCGGGACACGGGGCTCATCAGCCCCAGCATTTT	CASTTPGHGAHQPQHF
.	TRBV5-4	TRBJ1-6	TRBD1	TGTGCCAGCAGCTTGGCGGGGGGACAGAATTCACCCCTCCACTTT	CASSLAGGQNSPLHF
once	TRBV30	TRBJ2-1	TRBD2	TGTGCCTGGAGTGTTCTTAGCGGGGGGAACTACAATGAGCAGTTCTTC	CAWSVLSGGNYNEQFF
.	TRBV11-2	TRBJ1-4	.	TGTGCCAGCAGCTTAGTGAGTGAAAAACTGTTTTTT	CASSLVSEKLFF
.	TRBV5-4	TRBJ1-1	.	TGTGCCAGCAGCTTGGAAGGTACCGCTGAAGCTTTCTTT	CASSLEGTAEAFF
.	TRBV19	TRBJ1-2	.	TGTGCCAGTAGTATATCAGGGGCCAATGGCTACACCTTC	CASSISGANGYTF
.	TRBV19	TRBJ1-5	.	TGTGCCAGTAGTCCACCGAATAGCAATCAGCCCCAGCATTTT	CASSPPNSNQPQHF